This TCR beta chain was documented in a study of blood T cell repertoires in COVID-19. Study in general: The origin of the acute and convalescent COVID-19 samples was the United States, Italy and Spain. In each case, the material was cDNA or gDNA derived from T cells, B-cell-depleted T cells, or PBMCs.

Original processing methods: The assay estimated nucleated cells by amplifying reference gene primers. Clones were read by immunoSEQ multiplex PCR, and TCRdb kept only the in-frame ones, dropping some. V and J calls plus clone size are reproduced from that table; the DNA served to infer D and trimming. The sample yields hundreds of thousands of clones, around 84% seen once. Germline V gene data show CDR1 as SGHTA and CDR2 as FQGNSA. V lost 5 bases to trimming and J lost 8 bases, with 11 bases between them. The CDR3 sequence is 12 residues long. This clone was counted between two and nine times. The source is a woman aged 80 or over with active or convalescent COVID-19. The chain combines TRBV7-2 with TRBJ2-3; D is ambiguous. Sequenced input: peripheral blood. For the CDR3, the DNA is TGTGCCAGCAGCCCGGAGTCGGTTACGCAGTATTTT. Amino acid sequence: CASSPESVTQYF.